The T cell receptor (beta chain) under discussion was sequenced for a study of immune heterogeneity within non-small cell lung tumors. Study at large: The tumors comprised 4 squamous cell carcinomas, around 9 non-squamous carcinomas and 1 not otherwise specified.

As template, the study used bulk tumor genomic DNA at 550 to 700 ng per sample. Several biopsies were spaced far apart within each primary tumor and obtained as surgery took place. Those enrolled were patients newly diagnosed with untreated non-small cell lung cancer and undergoing curative surgery. The TCR beta CDR3 region was amplified by multiplex PCR employing 32 V and 13 J primers. TCRdb re-called the multiplex PCR reads through MiXCR, storing one row per CDR3 protein. The sample records around 3,200 distinct CDR3 sequences, 20% to 25% being singletons. The ends lost 0 bases at V and 5 bases at J; junction bases unmatched: 5. The CDR3 loop spans 15 amino acids. Germline V gene lookup returns CDR1 SGHTA and CDR2 FQGTGA. This clonotype is medium-sized.

Sequencing used lung tumor tissue. This clonotype was obtained from a man between 60 and 75 years old with non-small cell lung cancer. This chain links TRBV7-3 with TRBJ2-5, with 8 bases identical to TRBD2. Here the CDR3 DNA reads TGTGCCAGCAGCTTAACGAGCGGGAGCTGGGAGACCCAGTACTTC. Protein: CASSLTSGSWETQYF.